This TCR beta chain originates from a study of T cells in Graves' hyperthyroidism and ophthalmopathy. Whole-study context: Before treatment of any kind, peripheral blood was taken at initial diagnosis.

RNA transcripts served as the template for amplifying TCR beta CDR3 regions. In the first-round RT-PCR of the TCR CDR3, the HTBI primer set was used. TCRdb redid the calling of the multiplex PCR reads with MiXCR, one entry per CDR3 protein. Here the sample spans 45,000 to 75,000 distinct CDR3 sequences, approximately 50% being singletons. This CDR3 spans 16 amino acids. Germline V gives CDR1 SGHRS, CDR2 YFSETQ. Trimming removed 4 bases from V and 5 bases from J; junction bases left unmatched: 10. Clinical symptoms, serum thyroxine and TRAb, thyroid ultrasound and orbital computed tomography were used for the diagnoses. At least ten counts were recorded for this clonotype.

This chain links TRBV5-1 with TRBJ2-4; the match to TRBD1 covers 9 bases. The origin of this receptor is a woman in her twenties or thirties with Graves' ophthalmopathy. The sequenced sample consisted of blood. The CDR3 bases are TGCGCCAGCAGCCCCGAGGGGACAGGGACCCAAAACATTCAGTACTTC. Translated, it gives CASSPEGTGTQNIQYF.